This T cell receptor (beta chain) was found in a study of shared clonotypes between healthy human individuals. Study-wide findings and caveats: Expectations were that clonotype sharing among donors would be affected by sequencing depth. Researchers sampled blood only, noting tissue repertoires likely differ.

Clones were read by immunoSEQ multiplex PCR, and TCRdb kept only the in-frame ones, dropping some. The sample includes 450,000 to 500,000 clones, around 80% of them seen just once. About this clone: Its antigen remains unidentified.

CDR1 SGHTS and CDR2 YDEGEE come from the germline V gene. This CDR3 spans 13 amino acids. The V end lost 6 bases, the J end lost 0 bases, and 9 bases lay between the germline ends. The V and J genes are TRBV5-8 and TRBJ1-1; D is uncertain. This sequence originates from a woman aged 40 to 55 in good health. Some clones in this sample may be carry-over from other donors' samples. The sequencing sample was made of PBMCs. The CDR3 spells CASNVWLNTEAFF. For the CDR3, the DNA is TGTGCCAGCAATGTGTGGTTGAACACTGAAGCTTTCTTT.